The 23 T cell receptor beta chains listed next were all sequenced from one sample in a study of patients and donors after allogeneic stem cell transplantation. MiXCR was run by TCRdb on the RT-PCR reads, yielding one entry per CDR3 protein. The sample lists some 960,000 distinct CDR3 sequences, under 20% seen once, with about 6% in the top ten. The sequenced sample was blood, either unsorted or a sorted T cell fraction (not recorded which). The receptors were gathered from a human donor who was either an allogeneic HSCT recipient or a stem cell or donor lymphocyte infusion donor (not recorded which). It is not recorded whose cells these are; they may come from a transplant donor.

This clonotype was seen only a few times. The chain links TRBV7-9 to TRBJ2-1; D is uncertain. Per the germline V gene, CDR1 is SEHNR and CDR2 is FQNEAQ (reference sequence). With 9 bases removed from V and 5 bases from J, the gap between germline ends came to 20 bases. This CDR3 comprises 15 residues. The CDR3, as DNA: TGTGCCAGTCCCAAGTCGGACCGCCGGGACAATGAGCAGTTCTTC. Its translation: CASPKSDRRDNEQFF. The full variable domain, completed using reference TRBV7-9 and TRBJ2-1, is DTGVSQNPRHKITKRGQNVTFRCDPISEHNRLYWYRQTLGQGPEFLTYFQNEAQLEKSRLLSDRFSAERPKGSFSTLEIQRTEQGDSAMYLCASPKSDRRDNEQFFGPGTRLTVL.

The sample holds a few counts of this clonotype. This chain connects TRBV27 to TRBJ2-4; D may be TRBD1 (5 bases). The CDR3 is 15 amino acids. Between the trimmed V and J ends, which lost 1 base and 3 bases, there was a span of 10 bases. Germline V CDR1 and CDR2: MNHEY, SMNVEV (reference sequence). The CDR3 is CASSLWAQGKNIQYF. CDR3 DNA: TGTGCCAGCAGTTTATGGGCGCAGGGCAAAAACATTCAGTACTTC.

This chain links TRBV27 with TRBJ2-7; 7 nucleotides match TRBD1. The ends lost 5 bases at V and 2 bases at J; junction bases unmatched: 9. Germline assignment: CDR1 MNHEY and CDR2 SMNVEV (reference sequence). The CDR3 has 15 amino acids. DNA of the CDR3: TGTGCCAGCAGTCCCCTGACAGGGAAACCCTACGAGCAGTACTTC. This codes for CASSPLTGKPYEQYF.

This clonotype was observed a few times. The chain recombines TRBV25-1 with TRBJ2-1, with 9 bases lining up with TRBD2. Germline V gives CDR1 MGHDK, CDR2 SYGVNS. V shed 3 bases and J 0 bases; nucleotides not matched to a gene: 9. This CDR3 has 18 amino acids. CDR3 region: CASSDPLAGLSSYNEQFF. The CDR3 bases are TGTGCCAGCAGTGATCCCCTAGCGGGGCTTAGCTCCTACAATGAGCAGTTCTTC.

This chain joins TRBV27 and TRBJ1-1; no clear D. Germline V gene lookup returns CDR1 MNHEY and CDR2 SMNVEV (reference sequence). Trimming removed 5 bases from V and 4 bases from J, with 14 bases in between. This CDR3 is 14 amino acids long. The CDR3 bases are TGTGCCAGCAGTATGGACGGCGAGGGCACTGAAGCTTTCTTT. Protein product: CASSMDGEGTEAFF.

This clonotype was counted a few times. The chain couples TRBV11-2 to TRBJ1-2, with TRBD1 identical over 7 bases. The CDR3 has 16 residues. V gave up 5 bases and J gave up 0 bases; unmatched junction bases: 9. CDR1 and CDR2 (germline): SGHAT, FQNNGV. The CDR3 sequence: CASSPDWGQSNYGYTF. In DNA form, the CDR3 reads TGTGCCAGCAGCCCGGATTGGGGACAGTCTAACTATGGCTACACCTTC.

Written as DNA, the CDR3 is TGTGCCAGCACCCAAAGGGGACAGAATAATTCACCCCTCCACTTT. Protein product: CASTQRGQNNSPLHF. The V gene is TRBV7-2, the J gene TRBJ1-6; TRBD1 agrees at 7 bases. This CDR3 has 15 amino acids. The J segment lost 5 bases and the V segment lost 7 bases, leaving 8 bases of the junction unmatched. Germline V gene data show CDR1 as SGHTA and CDR2 as FQGNSA. Using reference TRBV7-2 and TRBJ1-6 for the parts outside the CDR3, the full variable domain is GAGVSQSPSNKVTEKGKDVELRCDPISGHTALYWYRQSLGQGLEFLIYFQGNSAPDKSGLPSDRFSAERTGGSVSTLTIQRTQQEDSAVYLCASTQRGQNNSPLHFGNGTRLTVT.

This clonotype was detected only a few times. This chain connects TRBV5-1 to TRBJ2-2; TRBD2 matches at 7 bases. The CDR3 extends over 17 amino acids. V lost 4 bases, J lost 0 bases, and 9 bases stayed unmatched. CDR1 and CDR2 from the germline V gene are SGHRS and YFSETQ. CDR3 region: CASSDPASGPNTGELFF. The CDR3 DNA follows: TGCGCCAGCAGCGATCCGGCTAGCGGTCCGAACACCGGGGAGCTGTTTTTT.

This clonotype turned up a few times. The chain is built from TRBV20-1 and TRBJ2-1, with D unresolved. The V gene's germline CDR1 is DFQATT and CDR2 SNEGSKA (reference sequence). CDR3 size: 11 residues. V was trimmed by 0 bases and J by 8 bases, leaving 5 bases between them. The CDR3 DNA reads TGCAGTGCTAGAGACTCTTATGAGCAGTTCTTC. Protein sequence: CSARDSYEQFF.

This clonotype came up a few times. The rearrangement uses TRBV7-2 and TRBJ2-1; D perhaps matches TRBD1 (6 bases). Germline CDR1 reads SGHTA; CDR2 reads FQGNSA. Trimming removed 5 bases at V and 6 bases at J, with 11 bases between. The CDR3 runs to 13 residues. The DNA for the CDR3 is TGTGCCAGCAGCGCAAGGACAGCCAATGAGCAGTTCTTC. Its protein is CASSARTANEQFF.

The V gene is TRBV3-1, the J gene TRBJ1-6, with D possibly matching TRBD1 (6 bases). The germline V gene encodes CDR1 LGHDT and CDR2 YNNKEL (reference sequence). This CDR3 region has 16 residues. Trimming removed 4 bases from V and 6 bases from J, with 16 bases in between. CDR3 in DNA: TGTGCCAGCAGCCCTAACAGGGCCTCATTTAATTCACCCCTCCACTTT. This gives the protein CASSPNRASFNSPLHF. Full variable domain (outside the CDR3, taken from reference TRBV3-1 and TRBJ1-6): DTAVSQTPKYLVTQMGNDKSIKCEQNLGHDTMYWYKQDSKKFLKIMFSYNNKELIINETVPNRFSPKSPDKAHLNLHINSLELGDSAVYFCASSPNRASFNSPLHFGNGTRLTVT.

This clonotype was observed a few times. V is TRBV20-1 and J is TRBJ1-1; D uncertain. Germline CDR1 and CDR2: DFQATT and SNEGSKA (reference sequence). This CDR3 contains 13 residues. Trimming shortened V by 0 bases and J by 1 base, and 6 bases separated the two germline ends. CDR3 DNA sequence: TGCAGTGCTAGAGATTCAGGGAACACTGAAGCTTTCTTT. The encoded protein is CSARDSGNTEAFF.

This clonotype was seen more than once but under ten times. The J gene is TRBJ1-1, the V gene TRBV20-1, with D unresolved. The V and J ends lost 1 base and 3 bases respectively, with 6 bases between them. The CDR3 has 12 amino acids. Germline V gene lookup returns CDR1 DFQATT and CDR2 SNEGSKA (reference sequence). CDR3 residues: CSARGGDTEAFF. CDR3 bases: TGCAGTGCTAGAGGGGGAGACACTGAAGCTTTCTTT.

This clonotype was counted between two and nine times. The chain uses TRBV9 and TRBJ2-3; D is unclear. Trimming pared 3 bases from V and 1 base from J, leaving 12 bases between. CDR1 and CDR2 (germline): SGDLS, YYNGEE. CDR3 length: 15 residues. The CDR3 DNA is TGTGCCAGCAGCGACTTGGCTGCTCGCACAGATACGCAGTATTTT. Protein product: CASSDLAARTDTQYF.

This chain links TRBV20-1 with TRBJ2-3; 7 bases fit TRBD2. In germline, CDR1 is DFQATT, CDR2 SNEGSKA (reference sequence). The CDR3 has 11 amino acids. The J segment lost 6 bases and the V segment lost 8 bases, leaving 5 bases of the junction unmatched. CDR3 amino acids: CSRGSKDTQYF. The DNA of the CDR3 is TGCAGTCGCGGGAGCAAGGATACGCAGTATTTT.

The rearrangement joins TRBV4-1 to TRBJ2-7; no clear D gene. CDR1 and CDR2 (germline): MGHRA, YSYEKL. The length of the CDR3 is 14 residues. Trimming shortened V by 0 bases and J by 2 bases, and 8 bases separated the two germline ends. The CDR3 protein is CASSQDEWPYEQYF. For the CDR3, the DNA is TGCGCCAGCAGCCAAGATGAGTGGCCCTACGAGCAGTACTTC.

The rearrangement joins TRBV3-1 to TRBJ2-3; TRBD2 is a possible D gene (6 bases). V was shortened by 5 bases and J by 4 bases, with 16 bases between the two germline ends. The length of the CDR3 is 15 residues. Germline lookup yields CDR1 LGHDT and CDR2 YNNKEL (reference sequence). As DNA, the CDR3 is TGTGCCAGCAGCTACCGGGACTCCCCCGCAGATACGCAGTATTTT. It codes for CASSYRDSPADTQYF.

This clonotype was detected only a few times. The rearrangement joins TRBV3-1 to TRBJ2-1; 9 bases fit TRBD2. CDR1 is LGHDT and CDR2 is YNNKEL in the germline V gene (reference sequence). The CDR3 extends over 17 amino acids. After removal of 0 bases from V and 9 bases from J, the junction contained 12 bases not matched to a gene. CDR3 sequence reads: CASSQDITSGRSGEQFF. The CDR3 nucleotides read TGTGCCAGCAGCCAAGATATCACTAGCGGGCGATCGGGTGAGCAGTTCTTC.

Only a few counts were recorded for this clonotype. The chain joins TRBV12-3 or TRBV12-4 to TRBJ1-2; D is ambiguous. The CDR3 has 12 residues. V dropped 6 bases and J dropped 6 bases, with 11 bases sitting between them. The CDR3 coding sequence is TGTGCCAGCAGCGACCCCGGGGATGGCTACACCTTC. Encoded protein: CASSDPGDGYTF.

The chain carries TRBV30 and TRBJ2-1; the D call may be TRBD1 or TRBD2 (6 bases each). The V gene lost 4 bases and the J gene lost 2 bases, with 15 bases spanning the gap. Per the germline V gene, CDR1 is GTSNPN and CDR2 is SVGIG (reference sequence). This CDR3 is built from 15 residues. CDR3 protein: CAWKSRGAPYNEQFF. Here the CDR3 DNA reads TGTGCCTGGAAAAGTAGGGGGGCCCCCTACAATGAGCAGTTCTTC.

CDR3 nucleotide sequence: TGTGCCAGCAGCTTAAGCAGGGAGGATACGCAGTATTTT. It yields the protein CASSLSREDTQYF. The V call is TRBV7-3, the J call TRBJ2-3; D is perhaps TRBD1 or TRBD2 (5 bases each). CDR3 length equals 13 residues. Germline V gene lookup returns CDR1 SGHTA and CDR2 FQGTGA. Trimming left V 1 base short and J 6 bases short, with 8 bases between.

The chain has TRBV9 and TRBJ1-4; no reliable D call. CDR1 is SGDLS, CDR2 YYNGEE, per germline. The CDR3 loop spans 15 amino acids. V dropped 0 bases and J dropped 6 bases, with 12 bases sitting between them. The CDR3 sequence: CASSVAGGRDEKLFF. CDR3 nucleotides: TGTGCCAGCAGCGTAGCTGGCGGGCGGGATGAAAAACTGTTTTTT.

This clonotype was seen a few times. V usage is TRBV27 and J usage is TRBJ2-1, with 12 bases identical to TRBD2. The CDR3 loop spans 16 amino acids. V gave up 5 bases and J gave up 3 bases; unmatched junction bases: 5. CDR1 and CDR2 (germline): MNHEY, SMNVEV (reference sequence). The CDR3 sequence is CASSPSGGAGYNEQFF. The DNA of the CDR3 is TGTGCCAGCAGTCCTAGCGGGGGGGCAGGCTACAATGAGCAGTTCTTC.